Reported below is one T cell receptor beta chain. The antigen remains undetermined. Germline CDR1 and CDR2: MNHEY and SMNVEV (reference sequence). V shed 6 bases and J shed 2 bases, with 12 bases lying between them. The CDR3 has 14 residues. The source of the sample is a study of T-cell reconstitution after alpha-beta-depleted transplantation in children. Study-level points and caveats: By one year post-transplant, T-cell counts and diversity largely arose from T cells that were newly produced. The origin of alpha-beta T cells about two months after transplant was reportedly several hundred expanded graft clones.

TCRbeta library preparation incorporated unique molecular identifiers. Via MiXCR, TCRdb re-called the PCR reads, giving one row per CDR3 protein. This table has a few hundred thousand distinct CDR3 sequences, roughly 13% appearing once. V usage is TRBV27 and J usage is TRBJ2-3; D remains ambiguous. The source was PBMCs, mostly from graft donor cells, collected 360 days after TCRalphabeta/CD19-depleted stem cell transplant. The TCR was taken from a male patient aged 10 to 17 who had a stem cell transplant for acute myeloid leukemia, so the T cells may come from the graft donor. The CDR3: CASRPTTHTDTQYF. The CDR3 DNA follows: TGTGCCAGCAGACCGACAACTCACACAGATACGCAGTATTTT.